The clone carrying this T cell receptor beta chain was counted only a few times. In the authors' workflow: From reference gene primer amplification, estimates of nucleated cell counts were derived. Clones were read by immunoSEQ multiplex PCR, and TCRdb kept only the in-frame ones, dropping some. The D gene and trimming were derived from the DNA, and the V and J assignments and clone size from that table. The profile shows about 47,000 clones, around 86% of them singletons. These data are taken from a study of blood T cell repertoires in COVID-19. Turning to the study itself: COVID-19 samples from acute and convalescent phases originated in the United States, Italy and Spain. From T cells, B-cell-depleted T cells, or PBMCs came the material, which was cDNA or gDNA.

CDR3 length: 14 amino acids. Germline V gives CDR1 MNHEY, CDR2 SVGAGI. The V and J ends lost 8 bases and 4 bases respectively, with 17 bases between them. The sequencing input was peripheral blood. V is TRBV6-5 and J is TRBJ1-2; D remains unclear. This sequence originates from a man in his sixties or seventies with active COVID-19. The CDR3 DNA reads as TGTGCCAGCTCCTTACGGGTAGGAAGCTATGGCTACACCTTC. Protein sequence: CASSLRVGSYGYTF.